These 25 T cell receptor beta chains originate from one sample sequenced in a study of T cell responses to AZD1222 COVID-19 vaccine. Measured with immunoSEQ multiplex PCR; TCRdb has only the in-frame clones, and not every one. The profile shows approximately 150,000 clones, roughly 91% of them singletons. The input for sequencing was peripheral blood, taken 28 days after the second AZD1222 dose. These receptors were collected from an adult who received the AZD1222 COVID-19 vaccine.

The V and J genes are TRBV18 and TRBJ1-4, with D possibly TRBD1 on 5 matching bases. The CDR3 covers 15 residues. Germline values: CDR1 KGHSH, CDR2 LQKENI. Trimming cost V 5 bases and J 8 bases, with 18 bases left between them. CDR3 bases: TGTGCCAGCTCAGGGAGGACGGCAAAGGGGGAAAAACTGTTTTTT. Residues: CASSGRTAKGEKLFF.

The chain uses TRBV6-2 or TRBV6-3 and TRBJ1-4, with 7 bases lining up with TRBD1. The CDR3 sequence is 14 residues long. V was pared by 5 bases and J by 4 bases, with 4 bases of the junction left unmatched. CDR1 MNHEY and CDR2 SVGEGT come from the germline V gene. CDR3 residues: CASSPRDSNEKLFF. The DNA of the CDR3 is TGTGCCAGCAGTCCCCGGGACAGTAATGAAAAACTGTTTTTT.

The genes are TRBV29-1 and TRBJ2-3; D is perhaps TRBD2 (5 bases). Deletions cut 5 bases from V and 0 bases from J, with 9 bases between. CDR3 length equals 13 residues. Per the germline V gene, CDR1 is SQVTM and CDR2 is ANQGSEA. CDR3 sequence: CSVRTGSTDTQYF. The CDR3 DNA sequence: TGCAGCGTTCGGACGGGGAGCACAGATACGCAGTATTTT.

V gene TRBV18 combines with J gene TRBJ2-7, with a weak D call TRBD1 (6 bases). This CDR3 is 12 amino acids long. CDR1 and CDR2 (germline): KGHSH, LQKENI. V dropped 3 bases and J dropped 7 bases, with 10 bases sitting between them. CDR3 sequence: CASSPGQSEQYF. For the CDR3, the DNA is TGTGCCAGCTCACCTGGACAGAGTGAGCAGTACTTC.

J is TRBJ2-2 and V is TRBV6-2 or TRBV6-3, with 7 nucleotides matching TRBD1. V lost 5 bases to trimming and J lost 1 base; unmatched junction nucleotides: 4. Germline lookup yields CDR1 MNHEY and CDR2 SVGEGT. This CDR3 has 15 residues. The CDR3 loop is CASSGQDRNTGELFF. The CDR3 DNA reads as TGTGCCAGCAGTGGACAGGACAGGAACACCGGGGAGCTGTTTTTT.

The rearrangement joins TRBV6-5 to TRBJ2-2; perhaps D is TRBD1 or TRBD2 (5 bases each). The CDR3 is made up of 14 amino acids. Germline assignment: CDR1 MNHEY and CDR2 SVGAGI. V dropped 7 bases and J dropped 7 bases, with 16 bases sitting between them. Written as DNA, the CDR3 is TGTGCCAGCAAAATTTCCGGGACGGACGGGGAGCTGTTTTTT. Translated, it gives CASKISGTDGELFF.

CDR3 residues: CASSPPGTVKNIQYF. For the CDR3, the DNA is TGTGCCAGCTCACCCCCCGGGACAGTCAAAAACATTCAGTACTTC. V and J are TRBV18 and TRBJ2-4, with TRBD1 matching over 7 bases. The CDR3 contains 15 residues. V dropped 3 bases and J dropped 3; count of bases not matched to a gene: 5. Looked up from germline, CDR1 is KGHSH and CDR2 is LQKENI.

The chain links TRBV28 to TRBJ1-3; D uncertain. Per the germline V gene, CDR1 is MDHEN and CDR2 is SYDVKM. The germline V and J ends were trimmed by 1 base and 8 bases, with 9 bases remaining between them. The CDR3 loop spans 13 amino acids. The CDR3 nucleotides are TGTGCCAGCAGTTTATCGGATGAAGACACCATATATTTT. This translates into CASSLSDEDTIYF.

V is TRBV2 and J is TRBJ2-5; D uncertain. There are 14 residues in the CDR3. Trimming removed 3 bases at V and 5 bases at J, with 13 bases between. Per the germline V gene, CDR1 is SNHLY and CDR2 is FYNNEI. The CDR3 bases are TGTGCCAGCAGTGAGACCACGGTTGGGGAGACCCAGTACTTC. Amino acids: CASSETTVGETQYF.

This clone was found a few times. V is TRBV3-1 (or the pseudogene TRBV3-2) and J is TRBJ1-4, with no clear D. Germline V gene data show CDR1 as LGHDT and CDR2 as YNNKEL (reference sequence). The CDR3 is 16 residues long. V lost 1 base and J lost 8, with 17 bases in between. The CDR3 loop reads CASSQGFGNGGEKLFF. The CDR3 DNA follows: TGTGCCAGCAGCCAAGGTTTTGGGAACGGAGGAGAAAAACTGTTTTTT.

The rearrangement uses TRBV18 and TRBJ2-7; D is possibly TRBD1 (6 bases). Germline V lookup: CDR1 KGHSH, CDR2 LQKENI. This CDR3 is 14 amino acids long. Trimming pared 0 bases from V and 3 bases from J, leaving 9 bases between. The CDR3 reads CASSPPQGNYEQYF. The DNA for the CDR3 is TGTGCCAGCTCACCACCGCAGGGGAACTACGAGCAGTACTTC.

The rearrangement links TRBV5-1 to TRBJ2-2; TRBD1 aligns across 10 bases. The germline V gene encodes CDR1 SGHRS and CDR2 YFSETQ. V trimming: 0 bases; J trimming: 6 bases; junction bases outside the gene matches: 8. This CDR3 has 17 amino acids. CDR3 loop: CASSLGTGTGESGELFF. The DNA of the CDR3 is TGCGCCAGCAGCTTGGGGACCGGGACAGGGGAATCCGGGGAGCTGTTTTTT.

The chain joins TRBV3-1 (or the pseudogene TRBV3-2) to TRBJ1-3; no definite D call. Trimming cost V 2 bases and J 2 bases, with 4 bases left between them. Germline assignment: CDR1 LGHDT and CDR2 YNNKEL (reference sequence). The CDR3 extends over 13 amino acids. The CDR3 protein is CASSQFAGNTIYF. DNA for the CDR3: TGTGCCAGCAGCCAATTTGCTGGAAACACCATATATTTT.

The CDR3 bases are TGTGCCAGCAGCTTAGATCCTGGACAGGGGAGGTATGGCTACACCTTC. Its translation is CASSLDPGQGRYGYTF. V is TRBV11-2 and J is TRBJ1-2; 9 bases match TRBD1. The CDR3 loop spans 16 amino acids. Germline lookup yields CDR1 SGHAT and CDR2 FQNNGV. V was clipped by 0 bases and J by 5 bases; unmatched bases: 7.

The rearrangement links TRBV5-1 to TRBJ2-4, with D perhaps matching TRBD2 (7 bases). The CDR3 spans 14 residues. CDR1 and CDR2 from the germline V gene are SGHRS and YFSETQ. The ends were cut back, 0 bases at V and 7 bases at J, with 11 bases in the middle. Written as DNA, the CDR3 is TGCGCCAGCAGCTTGGACAGGGAGGGGAACATTCAGTACTTC. It specifies CASSLDREGNIQYF. Combining the CDR3 with reference TRBV5-1 and TRBJ2-4 gives the whole variable domain KAGVTQTPRYLIKTRGQQVTLSCSPISGHRSVSWYQQTPGQGLQFLFEYFSETQRNKGNFPGRFSGRQFSNSRSEMNVSTLELGDSALYLCASSLDREGNIQYFGAGTRLSVL.

The chain uses TRBV5-5 and TRBJ2-7; maybe TRBD2 (6 bases). Germline CDR1 is SGHKS and CDR2 is YYEKEE (reference sequence). The V end was cut by 4 bases, the J end by 1 base, with 12 bases between. CDR3 length: 14 amino acids. The CDR3 bases are TGTGCCAGCAGCCTCTGGGGGGTTTCCTACGAGCAGTACTTC. This gives the protein CASSLWGVSYEQYF.

The chain links TRBV2 to TRBJ2-2; 10 positions agree with TRBD1. CDR1 and CDR2 (germline): SNHLY, FYNNEI. The V and J ends lost 6 bases and 4 bases, in that order; junction bases with no gene match: 2. The CDR3 sequence is 14 residues long. The CDR3 DNA sequence: TGTGCCAGCAGGGGGACAGGGGTCACCGGGGAGCTGTTTTTT. Translation gives CASRGTGVTGELFF.

The V gene is TRBV10-3, the J gene TRBJ1-5; tentative D call: TRBD1 (5 bases). V gave up 2 bases and J gave up 0 bases, with 8 bases separating them. The CDR3 is 15 residues long. Per the germline V gene, CDR1 is ENHRY and CDR2 is SYGVKD. CDR3 bases: TGTGCCATCAGTGAGGCGGACACTAGCAATCAGCCCCAGCATTTT. It yields the protein CAISEADTSNQPQHF.

The genes are TRBV19 and TRBJ1-3; no firm D call. CDR1 and CDR2 from the germline V gene are LNHDA and SQIVND (reference sequence). This CDR3 has 13 residues. The V gene lost 9 bases and the J gene lost 0 bases, with 9 bases spanning the gap. CDR3 nucleotide sequence: TGTGCCAGCCCGACCTACTCTGGAAACACCATATATTTT. Translation gives CASPTYSGNTIYF.

This chain uses TRBV3-1 (or the pseudogene TRBV3-2) with TRBJ2-3; D possibly corresponds to TRBD1 (7 bases). The ends were cut back, 3 bases at V and 1 base at J, with 8 bases in the middle. This CDR3 has 14 amino acids. Germline CDR1 reads LGHDT; CDR2 reads YNNKEL (reference sequence). CDR3 loop: CASSHRGGTDTQYF. CDR3 coding DNA: TGTGCCAGCAGCCACAGGGGGGGCACAGATACGCAGTATTTT.

The CDR3 DNA reads as TGTGCCAGCAGCCCTACAGGGTTGGGGAACAATGAGCAGTTCTTC. As protein: CASSPTGLGNNEQFF. This chain links TRBV3-1 (or the pseudogene TRBV3-2) with TRBJ2-1; a possible D gene is TRBD1 (6 bases). Trimming cost V 4 bases and J 5 bases, with 15 bases left between them. The CDR3 totals 15 residues. Germline assignment: CDR1 LGHDT and CDR2 YNNKEL (reference sequence).

The chain uses TRBV23-1 and TRBJ2-5; 8 positions agree with TRBD2. TRBV23-1 is reported as an ORF; its role is uncertain. The trim removed 0 bases at V and 2 bases at J, leaving 20 bases unmatched. This CDR3 region has 21 residues. This CDR3 reads CASSQSTLAGQTTVKQETQYF. The CDR3 DNA reads as TGCGCCAGCAGTCAATCAACTTTAGCGGGACAAACAACCGTCAAACAAGAGACCCAGTACTTC.

The chain is built from TRBV18 and TRBJ1-6; D may be TRBD1 (6 bases). Trimming stripped 6 bases from V and 7 bases from J, with 10 bases between. Germline values: CDR1 KGHSH, CDR2 LQKENI. The CDR3 has 13 amino acids. This CDR3 is CASSDSLNSPLHF. The DNA of the CDR3 is TGTGCCAGCTCGGACAGCCTAAATTCACCCCTCCACTTT.

This clone appeared a few times. The chain carries TRBV4-1 and TRBJ1-1; 8 bases map to TRBD1. Per germline, CDR1 MGHRA and CDR2 YSYEKL. The CDR3 runs to 15 residues. V shed 0 bases and J 6 bases; nucleotides not matched to a gene: 6. The CDR3 DNA sequence: TGCGCCAGCAGCCAAGAGGGGGCAGGGGGCCCTGAAGCTTTCTTT. Encoded protein: CASSQEGAGGPEAFF.

The chain links TRBV19 to TRBJ2-1; 13 bases agree with TRBD2. The CDR3 is 16 amino acids. The J segment lost 8 bases and the V segment lost 2 bases, leaving 6 bases of the junction unmatched. Germline V gene lookup returns CDR1 LNHDA and CDR2 SQIVND (reference sequence). This CDR3 reads CASSIPGTSGNHEQFF. The CDR3, as DNA: TGTGCCAGTAGTATACCCGGGACTAGCGGGAACCATGAGCAGTTCTTC. Full variable domain (outside the CDR3, taken from reference TRBV19 and TRBJ2-1): DGGITQSPKYLFRKEGQNVTLSCEQNLNHDAMYWYRQDPGQGLRLIYYSQIVNDFQKGDIAEGYSVSREKKESFPLTVTSAQKNPTAFYLCASSIPGTSGNHEQFFGPGTRLTVL.